This T cell receptor beta chain is from a study of T cells in Graves' hyperthyroidism and ophthalmopathy (dated by TCRdb to about 2019). Concerning the study at large: Peripheral blood samples were taken at the time of initial diagnosis, prior to any treatment. Prospective prediction of ophthalmopathy was tested in an independent validation cohort of some 20 hyperthyroidism patients and roughly 16 patients who later progressed to ophthalmopathy. TCR Vbeta CDR3 sequencing of roughly 140 peripheral blood samples (over 40 ophthalmopathy, 75 hyperthyroidism and some 17 progressor patients) is reported in the paper. The roughly 100 discovery patients were divided at random into training and test sets in a 7:3 ratio. After blood sampling, hyperthyroidism patients were treated with methimazole at a starting dose of 30 mg daily, and ophthalmopathy patients were treated with high-dose intravenous methylprednisolone. The study also compared thyroid tissue and blood T-cell repertoires from several Graves' hyperthyroidism patients. To identify distinguishing TCR V-J signatures, a discovery cohort of 95 to 100 patients was used, comprising 40 to 45 with Graves' ophthalmopathy and some 60 with stable Graves' hyperthyroidism. What the authors observed across the whole study: In cross-validation, a model built on a 13 V-J signature told ophthalmopathy apart from stable hyperthyroidism with approximately 90% sensitivity and about 81% specificity, and in testing the same model reached 80%/75%. Most expanded thyroid clonotypes (frequency above 0.001) were also detected in blood, suggesting blood repertoires may reflect thyroid immune responses. Sample size was not statistically predetermined, and investigators were not blinded to group allocation. During validation, the model predicted progression to ophthalmopathy a median of approximately 6.5 months ahead of onset, with around 70% sensitivity and about 72% specificity.

The germline V gene gives CDR1 as SNHLY and CDR2 as FYNNEI. V was cut back by 0 bases and J by 2 bases, leaving a gap of 3 bases between them. The CDR3, cysteine through phenylalanine, is 13 amino acids long. Just CDR3 DNA is preserved here, 39 bases in frame from base 1. The TCR beta CDR3 regions were amplified from RNA transcripts. A first-round RT-PCR of the TCR CDR3 used the HTBI primer set with the Qiagen OneStep RT-PCR kit. The libraries were constructed in a second round of multiplex PCR and then size-selected and purified. The libraries were sequenced on an Illumina HiSeq2000 using paired-end 100 bp reads. For the original study's pipeline: SOAPnuke was used to process the raw data, throwing out any read that contained adapters or uncalled bases, had a mean Phred below 15, or lacked an exact constant-primer or identifier match. COPE v1.2.5 was used to merge high-quality paired reads, and clonotypes were defined as unique nucleotide sequences. MiTCR v1.1 was used to align the clonotypes against IMGT TRBV, TRBD and TRBJ reference segments. The analysis included only V-J combinations with a frequency above 0.0001, which together covered approximately 99% of the repertoires. The TCS score was defined as F50 (clonal expansion) divided by E x V (chaos), with BLOSUM62-based TCRdist calculated between CDR3 peptides within each V-J. Welch's t-statistics and random forest reduced some 510 V-J features to roughly 13, which were used in a naive Bayes classifier (R e1071). TCRdb handled the public reads itself, with Q25 trimming in fastp and clone calling in MiXCR, and kept productive beta chains. Duplicate CDR3 protein sequences are folded into a single record with the most common DNA and genes. TCRdb's processing, not the authors', yielded these V and J calls. This sample gives over 250,000 distinct CDR3 sequences in total; around 15% of them show up just once. 30% to 35% of the sample is in the top ten clones.

Regarding this clonotype: This clone's antigen is unknown. It may be a read error: a sequence one base away is much more abundant.

Ophthalmopathy patients had moderately to severely active disease, Clinical Activity Score of at least 3, NOSPECS grade of at least 4, and duration under 3 months. Patients with uncontrolled infections, other autoimmune diseases, pregnancy or lactation were excluded. Diagnoses relied on clinical symptoms, serum thyroxine and TRAb, thyroid ultrasound and orbital computed tomography. PBMCs were separated from about 10 ml of fresh peripheral blood using Ficoll-Paque density gradient centrifugation. Total RNA was extracted using Trizol reagent, and RNA quality was assessed on an Agilent 2100 Bioanalyzer.

The specimen was blood. The receptor comes from a woman aged 40-49 years with Graves' ophthalmopathy. Rearrangement joined TRBV2 to TRBJ2-3, with no D gene named confidently. The CDR3 protein sequence reads: CASSEADTDTQYF. The DNA is as follows: TGTGCCAGCAGTGAAGCAGACACAGATACGCAGTATTTT.